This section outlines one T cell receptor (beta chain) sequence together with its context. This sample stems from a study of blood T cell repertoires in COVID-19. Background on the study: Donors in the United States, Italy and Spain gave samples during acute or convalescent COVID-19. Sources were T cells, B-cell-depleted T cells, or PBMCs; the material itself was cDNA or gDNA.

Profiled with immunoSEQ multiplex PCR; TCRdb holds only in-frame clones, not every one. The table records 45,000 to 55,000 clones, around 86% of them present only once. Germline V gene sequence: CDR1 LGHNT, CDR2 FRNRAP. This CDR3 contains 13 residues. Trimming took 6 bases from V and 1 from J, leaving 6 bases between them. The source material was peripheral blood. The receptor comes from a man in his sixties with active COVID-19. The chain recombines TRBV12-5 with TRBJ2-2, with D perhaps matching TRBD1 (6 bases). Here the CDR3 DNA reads TGTGCTAGTGGGACAGGGAACACCGGGGAGCTGTTTTTT. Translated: CASGTGNTGELFF.